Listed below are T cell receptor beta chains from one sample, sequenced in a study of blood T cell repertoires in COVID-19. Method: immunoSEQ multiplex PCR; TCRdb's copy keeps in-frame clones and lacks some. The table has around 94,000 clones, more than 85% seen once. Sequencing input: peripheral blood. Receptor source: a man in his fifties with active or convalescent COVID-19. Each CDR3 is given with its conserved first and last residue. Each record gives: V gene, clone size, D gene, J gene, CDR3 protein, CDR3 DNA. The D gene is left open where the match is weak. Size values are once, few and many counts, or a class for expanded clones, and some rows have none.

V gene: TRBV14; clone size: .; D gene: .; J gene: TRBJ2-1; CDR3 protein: CASMRFGEYNEQFF; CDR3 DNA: TGTGCCAGCATGAGGTTTGGAGAGTACAATGAGCAGTTCTTC
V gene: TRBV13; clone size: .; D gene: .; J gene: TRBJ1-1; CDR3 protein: CASSSSAGAEAFF; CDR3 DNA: TGTGCCAGCAGCTCCTCTGCCGGGGCTGAAGCTTTCTTT
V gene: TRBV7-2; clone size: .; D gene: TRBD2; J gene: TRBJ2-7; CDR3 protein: CASSFTSGGATYEQYF; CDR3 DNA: TGTGCCAGCAGCTTTACTAGCGGGGGGGCCACCTACGAGCAGTACTTC
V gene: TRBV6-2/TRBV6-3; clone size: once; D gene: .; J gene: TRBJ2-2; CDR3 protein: CASSYSGGGPRGGELFF; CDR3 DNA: TGTGCCAGCAGTTACTCGGGCGGGGGCCCAAGAGGCGGGGAGCTGTTTTTT
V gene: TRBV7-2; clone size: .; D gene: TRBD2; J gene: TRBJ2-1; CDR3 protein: CASSLEAGGAYNEQFF; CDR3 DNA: TGTGCCAGCAGCTTAGAGGCGGGGGGGGCCTACAATGAGCAGTTCTTC
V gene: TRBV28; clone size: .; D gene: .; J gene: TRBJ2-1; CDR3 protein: CASSPLRSSYNEQFF; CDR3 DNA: TGTGCCAGCAGCCCACTCCGGAGCTCCTACAATGAGCAGTTCTTC
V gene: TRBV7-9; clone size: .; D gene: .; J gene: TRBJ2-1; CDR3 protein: CASSFDRNEQFF; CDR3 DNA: TGTGCCAGCAGCTTCGACAGAAATGAGCAGTTCTTC
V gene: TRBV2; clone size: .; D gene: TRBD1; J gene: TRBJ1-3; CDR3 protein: CATSTGGNTIYF; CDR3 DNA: TGTGCCACTTCGACAGGGGGAAACACCATATATTTT
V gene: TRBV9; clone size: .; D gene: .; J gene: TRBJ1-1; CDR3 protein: CASSLTFLNTEAFF; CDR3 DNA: TGTGCCAGCAGCTTGACATTTCTGAACACTGAAGCTTTCTTT
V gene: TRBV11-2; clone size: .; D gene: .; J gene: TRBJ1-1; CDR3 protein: CASSRGTANTEAFF; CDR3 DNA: TGTGCCAGCAGCCGGGGGACGGCTAACACTGAAGCTTTCTTT
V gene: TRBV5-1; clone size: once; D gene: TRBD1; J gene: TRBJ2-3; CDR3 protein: CASSFSGTGVDTQYF; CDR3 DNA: TGCGCCAGCAGCTTTTCCGGGACAGGGGTCGATACGCAGTATTTT
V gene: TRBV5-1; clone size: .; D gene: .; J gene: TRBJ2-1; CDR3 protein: CASSLGAGSSYNEQFF; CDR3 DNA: TGCGCCAGCAGCTTGGGGGCGGGGAGCTCCTACAATGAGCAGTTCTTC
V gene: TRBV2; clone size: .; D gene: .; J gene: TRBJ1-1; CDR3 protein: CASRYDREAFF; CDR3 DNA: TGTGCCAGCAGATACGACAGAGAAGCTTTCTTT
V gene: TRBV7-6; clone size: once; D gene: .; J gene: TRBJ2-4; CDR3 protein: CASSLSGSDIQYF; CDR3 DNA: TGTGCCAGCAGCTTATCAGGGTCGGACATTCAGTACTTC
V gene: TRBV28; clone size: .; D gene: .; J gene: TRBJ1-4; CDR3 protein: CASSLSTGPHEKLFF; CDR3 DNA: TGTGCCAGCAGTTTAAGCACAGGACCGCATGAAAAACTGTTTTTT
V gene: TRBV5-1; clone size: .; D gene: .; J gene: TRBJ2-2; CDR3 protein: CASSFQGTNTGELFF; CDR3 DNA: TGCGCCAGCAGCTTTCAGGGAACTAACACCGGGGAGCTGTTTTTT
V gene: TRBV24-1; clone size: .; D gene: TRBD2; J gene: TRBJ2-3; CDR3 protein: CATSDPPGQRGSTDTQYF; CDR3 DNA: TGTGCCACCAGTGACCCACCCGGGCAGCGGGGCAGCACAGATACGCAGTATTTT
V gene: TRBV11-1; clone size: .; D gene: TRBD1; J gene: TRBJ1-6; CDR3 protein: CASSPRDRVISPLHF; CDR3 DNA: TGTGCCAGCAGCCCGCGGGACAGGGTCATTTCACCCCTCCACTTT
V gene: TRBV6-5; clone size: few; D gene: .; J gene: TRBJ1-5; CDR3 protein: CASMSRTANQPQHF; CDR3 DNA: TGTGCCAGCATGTCCAGGACAGCGAATCAGCCCCAGCATTTT
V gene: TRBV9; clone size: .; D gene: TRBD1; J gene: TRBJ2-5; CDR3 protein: CASSAATGITETQYF; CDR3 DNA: TGTGCCAGCAGCGCCGCGACAGGGATTACGGAGACCCAGTACTTC
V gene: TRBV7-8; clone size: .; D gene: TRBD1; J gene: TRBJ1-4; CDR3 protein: CASSLGGTGDEKLFF; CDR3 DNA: TGTGCCAGCAGCTTAGGCGGGACAGGAGATGAAAAACTGTTTTTT
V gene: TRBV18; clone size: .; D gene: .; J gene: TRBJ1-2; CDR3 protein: CASSPGGNPRYGYTF; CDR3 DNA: TGTGCCAGCTCACCAGGAGGGAACCCCCGGTATGGCTACACCTTC
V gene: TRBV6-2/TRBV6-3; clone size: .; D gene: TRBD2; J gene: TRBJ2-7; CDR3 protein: CASSYSLAGGPVYEQYF; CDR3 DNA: TGTGCCAGCAGTTACTCGCTAGCGGGGGGGCCGGTATACGAGCAGTACTTC
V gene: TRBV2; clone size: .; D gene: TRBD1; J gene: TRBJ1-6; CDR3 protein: CASSRDQGAFNSPLHF; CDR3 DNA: TGTGCCAGCAGTCGGGACCAGGGGGCCTTTAATTCACCCCTCCACTTT
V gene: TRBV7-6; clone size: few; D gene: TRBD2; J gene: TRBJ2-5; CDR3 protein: CASSPNPWTSGGETQYF; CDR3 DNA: TGTGCCAGCAGCCCCAACCCATGGACTAGCGGGGGTGAGACCCAGTACTTC
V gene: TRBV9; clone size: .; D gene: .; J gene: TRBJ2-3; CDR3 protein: CASSVLAAGGTDTQYF; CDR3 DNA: TGTGCCAGCAGCGTATTGGCGGCCGGGGGCACAGATACGCAGTATTTT
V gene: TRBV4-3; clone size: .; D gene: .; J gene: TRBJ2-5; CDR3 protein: CASSQDPGQFQTQYF; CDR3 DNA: TGCGCCAGCAGCCAAGACCCTGGACAGTTTCAGACCCAGTACTTC
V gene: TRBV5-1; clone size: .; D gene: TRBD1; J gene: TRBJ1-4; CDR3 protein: CASSHPDRAEKLFF; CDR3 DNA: TGCGCCAGCAGCCATCCGGACAGGGCTGAAAAACTGTTTTTT
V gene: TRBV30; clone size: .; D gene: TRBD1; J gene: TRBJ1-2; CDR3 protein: CAWSSDRGQDNYGYTF; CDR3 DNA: TGTGCCTGGAGCTCGGACAGGGGACAGGATAACTATGGCTACACCTTC
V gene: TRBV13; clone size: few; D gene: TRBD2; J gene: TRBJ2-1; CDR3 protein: CASSPTSGGPRNEQFF; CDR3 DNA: TGTGCCAGCAGCCCGACTAGCGGGGGGCCACGCAATGAGCAGTTCTTC
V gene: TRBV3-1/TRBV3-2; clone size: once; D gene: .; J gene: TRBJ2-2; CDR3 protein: CASSLGGADTGELFF; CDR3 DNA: TGTGCCAGCAGCCTGGGGGGGGCCGACACCGGGGAGCTGTTTTTT
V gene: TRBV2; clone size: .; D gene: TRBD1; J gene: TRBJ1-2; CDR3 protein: CASRGTGTVGYTF; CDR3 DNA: TGTGCCAGCAGGGGGACAGGGACGGTTGGCTACACCTTC